Sequencing of this T cell receptor (beta chain) was carried out in a study of blood T cell repertoires in COVID-19. Whole-study context: From the United States, Italy and Spain came samples of acute and convalescent COVID-19. PBMCs, B-cell-depleted T cells, or T cells were the source of the cDNA or gDNA that made up the material.

This clone has a handful of counts. In the original workflow: Quantification of nucleated cells was approximated via reference gene primer amplification. Only in-frame clones appear in the TCRdb table, and some are missing; sequencing was by immunoSEQ multiplex PCR. D and trimming were read from the DNA, whereas the V and J calls and clone size are those reported in that table. The sample includes around 180,000 clones, about 82% of them seen just once. Trimming left V 5 bases short and J 1 base short, with 15 bases between. CDR1 SGHTA and CDR2 FQGNSA come from the germline V gene. The CDR3 totals 16 residues.

This chain joins TRBV7-2 and TRBJ1-5; no clear D gene. The sequence was collected from a woman in her twenties or thirties with acute or convalescent COVID-19. Input material: peripheral blood. CDR3 DNA sequence: TGTGCCAGCAGCACTTCGCCGCGGGGAAGCAATCAGCCCCAGCATTTT. Its translation: CASSTSPRGSNQPQHF.